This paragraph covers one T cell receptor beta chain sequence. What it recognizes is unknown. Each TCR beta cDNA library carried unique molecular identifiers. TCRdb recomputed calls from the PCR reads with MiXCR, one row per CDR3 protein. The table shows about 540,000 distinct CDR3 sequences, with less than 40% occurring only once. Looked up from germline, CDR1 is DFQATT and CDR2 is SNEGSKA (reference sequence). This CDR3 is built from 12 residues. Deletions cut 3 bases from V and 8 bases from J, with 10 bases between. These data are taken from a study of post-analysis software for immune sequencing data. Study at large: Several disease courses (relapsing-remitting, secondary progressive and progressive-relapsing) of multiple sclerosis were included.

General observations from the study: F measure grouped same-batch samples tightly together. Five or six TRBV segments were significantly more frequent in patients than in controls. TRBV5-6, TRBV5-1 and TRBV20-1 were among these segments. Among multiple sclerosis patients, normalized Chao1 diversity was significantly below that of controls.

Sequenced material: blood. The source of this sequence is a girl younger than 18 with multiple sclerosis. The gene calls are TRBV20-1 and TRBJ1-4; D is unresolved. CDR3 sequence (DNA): TGCAGTGCTAGCATTACTGCGGAAAAACTGTTTTTT. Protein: CSASITAEKLFF.